Detailed here is one TCR beta chain. Study processing details: Estimation of nucleated cell counts was performed using reference gene primer amplification. The data were produced by immunoSEQ multiplex PCR, yet TCRdb's version contains in-frame clones alone and is incomplete. V, J and clone size were drawn from that table, and D and trimming were deduced from the DNA. The table lists tens of thousands of clones, under 85% of them singletons. The sample belongs to a study of blood T cell repertoires in COVID-19. Background on the study: The United States, Italy and Spain supplied acute and convalescent COVID-19 samples. The cDNA or gDNA used as material had been derived from T cells, B-cell-depleted T cells, or PBMCs.

The J segment lost 0 bases and the V segment lost 2 bases, leaving 4 bases of the junction unmatched. The CDR3 spans 15 residues. Germline lookup yields CDR1 GTSNPN and CDR2 SVGIG (reference sequence). The sequence was obtained from a woman older than 75 with acute or convalescent COVID-19. Sequencing input: peripheral blood. This chain joins TRBV30 and TRBJ2-1; 7 nucleotides align to TRBD1. Here the CDR3 reads CAWSLDRVSYNEQFF. DNA for the CDR3: TGTGCCTGGAGTCTCGACAGGGTCTCCTACAATGAGCAGTTCTTC.